This T cell receptor beta chain appears in the sequencing data of a study of response to subunit inactivated influenza vaccine. Findings of the study overall: The study's authors posited that every seasonal influenza vaccination enlists few new T cells.

TCRdb reprocessed the RT-PCR reads via MiXCR and lists one record per CDR3 protein. The data show about 530,000 distinct CDR3 sequences, with under 15% seen just once and about an eighth held by the top ten. CDR3 length: 16 residues. Germline lookup yields CDR1 SGHAT and CDR2 FQDESV (reference sequence). Trimming pared 1 base from V and 0 bases from J, leaving 10 bases between. As concerns this clonotype: Its matching antigen is unknown.

Sequencing used PBMCs from blood, obtained roughly 45 days after vaccination. The chain recombines TRBV11-1 with TRBJ2-4; a possible D gene is TRBD2 (5 bases). This receptor was taken from a man over 45 who received an inactivated influenza vaccine. CDR3 DNA sequence: TGTGCCAGCAGCTTAGGAGAAGGACTAGCCAAAAACATTCAGTACTTC. Protein: CASSLGEGLAKNIQYF.